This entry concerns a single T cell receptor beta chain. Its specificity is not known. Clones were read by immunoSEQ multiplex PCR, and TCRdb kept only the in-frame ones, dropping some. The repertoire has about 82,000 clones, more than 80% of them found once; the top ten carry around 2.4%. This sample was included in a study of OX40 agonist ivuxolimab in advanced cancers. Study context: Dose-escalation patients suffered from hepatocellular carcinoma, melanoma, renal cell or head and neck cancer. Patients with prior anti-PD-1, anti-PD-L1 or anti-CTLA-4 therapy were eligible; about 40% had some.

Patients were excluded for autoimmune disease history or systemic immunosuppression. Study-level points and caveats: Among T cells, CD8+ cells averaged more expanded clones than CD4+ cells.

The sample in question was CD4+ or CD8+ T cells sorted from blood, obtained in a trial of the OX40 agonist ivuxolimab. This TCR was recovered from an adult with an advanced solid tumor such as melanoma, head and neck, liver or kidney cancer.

Written as DNA, the CDR3 is TGTGCCAGCAGTGAAGGATACTATGGCTACACCTTC. Encoded protein: CASSEGYYGYTF. The chain joins TRBV6-1 to TRBJ1-2; D is uncertain. Per germline, CDR1 MNHNS and CDR2 SASEGT. Trimming left V 1 base short and J 3 bases short, with 3 bases between. CDR3 length: 12 residues.